This T cell receptor (beta chain) was sequenced for a study of shared clonotypes between healthy human individuals. Study overall: In total, the donors were a couple of women and a few men aged 18 to 49. Broader study findings: The generation probabilities recorded for non-shared clonotypes fell below those of clonotypes shared by all four donors. The rarefaction results pointed to incomplete sorted-subset sequencing despite large depth.

V lost 7 bases and J lost 3, with 12 bases in between. Per the germline V gene, CDR1 is SNHLY and CDR2 is FYNNEI. The CDR3 is 13 residues long. This clone has just one count. What it recognizes is unknown. Sequencing used immunoSEQ multiplex PCR; TCRdb keeps in-frame clones, though not all of them. The profile covers roughly 680,000 clones, with just under 75% appearing a single time and under 2% taken by the ten largest. This TCR derives from a woman under 40 in good health. Sequencing used memory CD4+ T cells sorted from blood. Subset of the sample: CD45RA-negative fraction. The chain combines TRBV2 with TRBJ2-5, with D possibly matching TRBD2 (5 bases). The CDR3 DNA reads as TGTGCCAGCACCATAGCGCTAGAAGAGACCCAGTACTTC. This sequence encodes CASTIALEETQYF.